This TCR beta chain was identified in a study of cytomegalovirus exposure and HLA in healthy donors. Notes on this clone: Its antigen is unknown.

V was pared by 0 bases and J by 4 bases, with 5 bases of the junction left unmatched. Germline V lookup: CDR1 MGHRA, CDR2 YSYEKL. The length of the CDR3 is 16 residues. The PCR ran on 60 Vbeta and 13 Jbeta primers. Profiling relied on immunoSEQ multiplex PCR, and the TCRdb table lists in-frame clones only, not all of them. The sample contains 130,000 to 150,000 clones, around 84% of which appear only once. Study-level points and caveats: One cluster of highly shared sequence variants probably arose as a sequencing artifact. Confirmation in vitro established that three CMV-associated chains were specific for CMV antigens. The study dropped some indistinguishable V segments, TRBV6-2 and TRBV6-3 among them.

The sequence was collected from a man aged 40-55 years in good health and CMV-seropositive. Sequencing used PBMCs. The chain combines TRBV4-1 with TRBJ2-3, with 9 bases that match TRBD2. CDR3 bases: TGCGCCAGCAGCCAAGATCCTAGCGGGAAGTCAGATACGCAGTATTTT. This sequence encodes CASSQDPSGKSDTQYF.